These 24 T cell receptor beta chains were all obtained from the same sample, sequenced in a study of cytomegalovirus exposure and HLA in healthy donors. The PCR was carried out with 60 Vbeta primers and 13 Jbeta primers. TCRdb's copy holds only in-frame clones and misses some; the assay was immunoSEQ multiplex PCR. The sample holds about 63,000 clones, roughly 70% seen once. The specimen was PBMCs. The origin of the receptors is a man aged 45-60 years in good health and CMV-seropositive.

This clone was seen only a few times. The chain joins TRBV7-2 to TRBJ2-7; 7 nucleotides line up with TRBD2. CDR3 length: 10 residues. V was pared by 3 bases and J by 13 bases, with 3 bases of the junction left unmatched. In germline, CDR1 is SGHTA, CDR2 FQGNSA. The CDR3 nucleotides are TGTGCCAGCAGCTTTGGGGGACTATACTTC. Protein sequence: CASSFGGLYF. Using reference TRBV7-2 and TRBJ2-7 for the parts outside the CDR3, the full variable domain is GAGVSQSPSNKVTEKGKDVELRCDPISGHTALYWYRQSLGQGLEFLIYFQGNSAPDKSGLPSDRFSAERTGGSVSTLTIQRTQQEDSAVYLCASSFGGLYFGPGTRLTVT.

This clone occurred a few times. A far more abundant clone sits one base away, making this likely a read error. The same CDR3 can be traced to other DNA sequences in this sample. This CDR3 reads CASSFSGLSYGYTF. The CDR3 region has the DNA TGTGCCAGCAGTTTTTCCGGTTTATCTTATGGCTACACCTTC. V gene TRBV27 combines with J gene TRBJ1-2, with unresolved D. The CDR3 covers 14 residues. Germline CDR1 reads MNHEY; CDR2 reads SMNVEV (reference sequence). V lost 3 bases and J lost 5, with 13 bases in between.

This clone has just one count. The chain is built from TRBV7-6 and TRBJ2-1, with 7 bases aligning to TRBD1. Germline lookup yields CDR1 SGHVS and CDR2 FNYEAQ. The CDR3 has 15 amino acids. With 3 bases clipped from V and 1 base from J, the junction kept 3 bases outside the gene matches. The CDR3 bases are TGTGCCAGCAGCTTGGGGGACAGTTCCTACAATGAGCAGTTCTTC. Residues: CASSLGDSSYNEQFF.

J is TRBJ2-7 and V is TRBV10-3; no reliable D call. Germline values: CDR1 ENHRY, CDR2 SYGVKD. The CDR3 consists of 14 residues. The ends were cut back, 6 bases at V and 3 bases at J, with 15 bases in the middle. CDR3 in DNA: TGTGCCATCAGCTCCGAAACGCTACTCTACGAGCAGTACTTC. This sequence encodes CAISSETLLYEQYF.

The chain joins TRBV11-2 to TRBJ2-3, with D unresolved. The germline V and J ends were trimmed by 4 bases and 1 base, with 6 bases remaining between them. CDR1 is SGHAT, CDR2 FQNNGV, per germline. CDR3 length equals 13 residues. The DNA for the CDR3 is TGTGCCAGCAGCTCCCTTCGCACAGATACGCAGTATTTT. Protein product: CASSSLRTDTQYF.

The chain recombines TRBV5-1 with TRBJ1-2; 7 bases are shared with TRBD1. V lost 5 bases, J lost 8 bases, and 21 bases stayed unmatched. Germline CDR1 and CDR2: SGHRS and YFSETQ. This CDR3 comprises 17 residues. The CDR3 DNA reads as TGCGCCAGCAGTACCGCACGGGACAGAACTATGTTGGACGGCTACACCTTC. Translating gives CASSTARDRTMLDGYTF.

This rearrangement joins TRBV2 to TRBJ2-1; TRBD2 is a possible D gene (5 bases). The CDR3 extends over 14 amino acids. V shed 5 bases and J shed 6 bases, with 14 bases lying between them. Per germline, CDR1 SNHLY and CDR2 FYNNEI. The CDR3 DNA is TGTGCCAGCAGTCCCCGACCGGGAATCAATGAGCAGTTCTTC. It yields the protein CASSPRPGINEQFF.

This chain uses TRBV5-1 with TRBJ1-4, with a possible D match to TRBD1 (6 bases). The ends were cut back, 2 bases at V and 8 bases at J, with 13 bases in the middle. The germline V gene has CDR1 SGHRS and CDR2 YFSETQ. This CDR3 is built from 14 residues. CDR3 in amino acids: CASSFTGLSEKLFF. The CDR3 nucleotides read TGCGCCAGCAGCTTCACAGGGTTGAGCGAAAAACTGTTTTTT.

The chain carries TRBV19 and TRBJ1-1; 8 bases are shared with TRBD1. V shed 6 bases, J shed 0 bases, and the junction held 3 bases outside the gene matches. The V gene's germline CDR1 is LNHDA and CDR2 SQIVND (reference sequence). This CDR3 is built from 14 residues. CDR3 nucleotides: TGTGCCAGTAGGAGGACAGGGATGAACACTGAAGCTTTCTTT. It specifies CASRRTGMNTEAFF.

This sequence joins TRBV5-6 and TRBJ2-5; the match to TRBD1 covers 7 bases. Germline V gives CDR1 SGHDT, CDR2 YYEEEE. CDR3 size: 13 residues. With 4 bases clipped from V and 3 bases from J, the junction kept 3 bases outside the gene matches. CDR3 in DNA: TGTGCCAGCAGCCTTGGACAGGAAGAGACCCAGTACTTC. Translated, it gives CASSLGQEETQYF.

This clone was counted between two and nine times. The chain recombines TRBV5-4 with TRBJ2-1, with D unclear. The V and J ends lost 4 bases and 5 bases respectively, with 13 bases between them. The CDR3 loop spans 14 amino acids. Germline CDR1 and CDR2: SGHNT and YYREEE (reference sequence). The CDR3 sequence is CASSQLVQDNEQFF. CDR3 DNA: TGTGCCAGCAGCCAACTGGTCCAGGACAATGAGCAGTTCTTC.

The rearrangement links TRBV29-1 to TRBJ2-5; D is unresolved. The CDR3 contains 14 residues. Trimming pared 0 bases from V and 5 bases from J, leaving 13 bases between. Looked up from germline, CDR1 is SQVTM and CDR2 is ANQGSEA. Here the CDR3 reads CSVEEYAVGETQYF. The CDR3 region has the DNA TGCAGCGTTGAAGAATATGCGGTCGGGGAGACCCAGTACTTC.

Here the CDR3 DNA reads TGTGCCAGCACTGTAGTGGGCGTTGACTATGGCTACACCTTC. This encodes CASTVVGVDYGYTF. The chain links TRBV7-8 to TRBJ1-2, with D uncertain. The CDR3 extends over 14 amino acids. CDR1 is SGHVS and CDR2 is FQNEAQ in the germline V gene. Trimming removed 7 bases at V and 3 bases at J, with 15 bases between.

The genes are TRBV19 and TRBJ2-3; D call uncertain. Trimming left V 5 bases short and J 0 bases short, with 9 bases between. Looked up from germline, CDR1 is LNHDA and CDR2 is SQIVND (reference sequence). This CDR3 comprises 14 residues. Here the CDR3 DNA reads TGTGCCAGTAGTCAAGGAGTTAGCACAGATACGCAGTATTTT. Amino acid sequence: CASSQGVSTDTQYF.

V is TRBV19 and J is TRBJ1-1; no clear D gene. This CDR3 has 14 amino acids. Germline V gene sequence: CDR1 LNHDA, CDR2 SQIVND (reference sequence). V was trimmed by 1 base and J by 0 bases, leaving 6 bases between them. The DNA for the CDR3 is TGTGCCAGTAGTATAGCACAAATGAACACTGAAGCTTTCTTT. Amino acid sequence: CASSIAQMNTEAFF.

The chain carries TRBV2 and TRBJ1-5, with TRBD1 matching over 7 bases. Germline values: CDR1 SNHLY, CDR2 FYNNEI. This CDR3 spans 13 amino acids. V lost 6 bases and J lost 5; bases outside the gene matches: 4. CDR3 sequence: CASSIQGHQPQHF. DNA for the CDR3: TGTGCCAGCAGCATACAGGGGCATCAGCCCCAGCATTTT.

This clone appeared a few times. The chain combines TRBV27 with TRBJ2-3, with TRBD2 matching over 9 bases. J was trimmed by 1 base and V by 7 bases; bases with no gene match: 21. Germline V gene lookup returns CDR1 MNHEY and CDR2 SMNVEV (reference sequence). The CDR3 consists of 20 residues. CDR3 region: CASTRPLGGAGGKGTDTQYF. CDR3 DNA sequence: TGTGCCAGCACTCGGCCCTTGGGGGGAGCGGGAGGTAAAGGCACAGATACGCAGTATTTT.

The rearrangement uses TRBV30 and TRBJ1-2; 11 bases are shared with TRBD1. Germline V gene lookup returns CDR1 GTSNPN and CDR2 SVGIG (reference sequence). The junction had 5 bases not matched to a gene; V was cut back by 4 bases and J by 4 bases. This CDR3 spans 14 amino acids. The CDR3 reads CAWTGTGGAYGYTF. The CDR3 DNA sequence: TGTGCCTGGACCGGGACAGGGGGGGCCTATGGCTACACCTTC.

The chain has TRBV29-1 and TRBJ1-3; no reliable D call. Trimming left V 5 bases short and J 4 bases short, with 12 bases between. Germline V gene data show CDR1 as SQVTM and CDR2 as ANQGSEA. This CDR3 region has 13 residues. Here the CDR3 reads CSVSDGAGNTIYF. The DNA of the CDR3 is TGCAGCGTTTCCGACGGAGCCGGAAACACCATATATTTT.

The chain is built from TRBV15 and TRBJ1-2; possibly TRBD1 for D (6 bases). V lost 1 base to trimming and J lost 2 bases, with 11 bases between them. The germline CDR1 and CDR2 sequences are LNHNV and YYDKDF (reference sequence). The CDR3 contains 15 residues. The CDR3 is CATSRAPGGNYGYTF. DNA of the CDR3: TGTGCCACCAGCAGAGCTCCTGGGGGCAACTATGGCTACACCTTC.

This clone was recorded only once. The chain combines TRBV19 with TRBJ2-3, with 7 bases that match TRBD1. Per the germline V gene, CDR1 is LNHDA and CDR2 is SQIVND (reference sequence). The CDR3 is 14 residues long. V trimming: 10 bases; J trimming: 3 bases; junction bases outside the gene matches: 10. The CDR3 DNA follows: TGTGCCACTAGGACAGGAACTACAACAGATACGCAGTATTTT. Protein product: CATRTGTTTDTQYF.

This chain connects TRBV10-3 to TRBJ2-6; 9 bases agree with TRBD1. CDR3 length equals 15 residues. The germline CDR1 and CDR2 sequences are ENHRY and SYGVKD. Trimming cost V 6 bases and J 2 bases; bases outside gene matches: 2. The CDR3 DNA sequence: TGTGCCATCAGGGGGACAGGGACTGGGGCCAACGTCCTGACTTTC. It translates to CAIRGTGTGANVLTF.

The V gene is TRBV7-6, the J gene TRBJ2-1; 7 nucleotides agree with TRBD1. This CDR3 is 16 amino acids long. Germline assignment: CDR1 SGHVS and CDR2 FNYEAQ. The V and J ends lost 4 bases and 4 bases, in that order; junction bases with no gene match: 10. The CDR3 spells CASSSRPGQRYNEQFF. The CDR3 DNA reads as TGTGCCAGCAGCTCCCGGCCGGGACAGCGATACAATGAGCAGTTCTTC.

This clone was seen a few times. V gene TRBV19 combines with J gene TRBJ1-1, with 8 bases lining up with TRBD1. The CDR3 runs 13 residues. Unmatched junction bases numbered 5, after V lost 7 bases and J lost 4 bases. CDR1 is LNHDA, CDR2 SQIVND, per germline (reference sequence). CDR3 protein: CASIDRGGTEAFF. The CDR3 DNA follows: TGTGCCAGTATCGACAGGGGAGGCACTGAAGCTTTCTTT.